These T cell receptor beta chains were read from a single sample in a study of blood T cell repertoires in COVID-19. Assay: immunoSEQ multiplex PCR; the TCRdb copy retains only in-frame clones and omits some. The sample lists 250,000 to 300,000 clones; 88% were seen once. Sequenced material: peripheral blood. The receptors here all came from a woman aged 25 to 45 with acute or convalescent COVID-19. The CDR3 runs from the conserved cysteine through the conserved F or W. D genes are given only for firm matches. Expanded clones are given a class, and other clones once, few, many or no size at all.

cdr3_aa,cdr3_nt,v_call,d_call,clone_size,j_call
CASSQYQETQYF,TGTGCCAGCAGCCAGTACCAAGAGACCCAGTACTTC,TRBV5-6,-,-,TRBJ2-5
CSASAGVYGYTF,TGCAGTGCTAGTGCAGGGGTCTATGGCTACACCTTC,TRBV20-1,-,few,TRBJ1-2
CASSILDRDYGYTF,TGTGCCAGTAGTATTTTGGACAGGGACTATGGCTACACCTTC,TRBV19,TRBD1,-,TRBJ1-2
CASIGAGGHPEQYF,TGTGCCAGCATAGGAGCGGGAGGTCATCCCGAGCAGTACTTC,TRBV2,TRBD2,-,TRBJ2-7
CASSSRAGGHSEQFF,TGTGCCAGCAGTTCACGAGCGGGAGGGCATAGTGAGCAGTTCTTC,TRBV27,TRBD2,few,TRBJ2-1
CASSYLSGEQYF,TGTGCCAGCAGTTACTTGTCCGGGGAGCAGTACTTC,TRBV6-5,-,once,TRBJ2-7
CASSPQRTGETQYF,TGTGCCAGCTCACCCCAGCGGACCGGAGAGACCCAGTACTTC,TRBV18,-,-,TRBJ2-5
CASSPVRGWTEAFF,TGTGCCAGCAGTCCGGTCAGGGGATGGACTGAAGCTTTCTTT,TRBV6-5,-,-,TRBJ1-1
CASSLALRHHSGNTIYF,TGTGCCAGCAGCTTAGCGCTCAGACACCACTCTGGAAACACCATATATTTT,TRBV7-2,-,-,TRBJ1-3
CASSSLRGRTGSGEQYF,TGTGCCAGCAGCTCCCTAAGGGGACGGACAGGGTCGGGGGAGCAGTACTTC,TRBV7-9,TRBD1,-,TRBJ2-7
CASRLGGLKNNEQFF,TGTGCCAGCAGACTGGGGGGGTTAAAGAACAATGAGCAGTTCTTC,TRBV27,TRBD2,-,TRBJ2-1
CATSRTGTGDEEQYF,TGTGCCACCAGCAGGACCGGGACAGGGGATGAAGAGCAGTACTTC,TRBV15,TRBD1,-,TRBJ2-7
CASSLGLAGVKETQYF,TGTGCCAGCAGCTTAGGACTAGCGGGAGTAAAAGAGACCCAGTACTTC,TRBV7-2,TRBD2,-,TRBJ2-5
CSAGGDLASGNTIYF,TGCAGCGCCGGGGGGGACTTAGCCTCTGGAAACACCATATATTTT,TRBV29-1,-,-,TRBJ1-3
CASTDGLDETQYF,TGTGCCAGCACGGATGGGCTTGACGAGACCCAGTACTTC,TRBV9,-,once,TRBJ2-5
CASGLVDRRQGAPEQYF,TGTGCTAGTGGTTTGGTAGATAGGAGACAGGGGGCCCCCGAGCAGTACTTC,TRBV12-5,TRBD1,-,TRBJ2-7
CASSLGGTRRDEQYF,TGCGCCAGCAGCTTGGGGGGGACTAGGAGGGACGAGCAGTACTTC,TRBV5-1,TRBD2,-,TRBJ2-7
CSAPTHTGRGNGYTF,TGCAGCGCCCCTACGCATACCGGCAGGGGGAATGGCTACACCTTC,TRBV29-1,TRBD1,-,TRBJ1-2
CASSNRLVNTGELFF,TGTGCCAGCAGCAACAGACTAGTGAACACCGGGGAGCTGTTTTTT,TRBV5-4,-,few,TRBJ2-2
CASSVAGTGAHEQYF,TGTGCCAGCAGCGTCGCCGGGACAGGGGCCCACGAGCAGTACTTC,TRBV7-3,TRBD1,once,TRBJ2-7
CASSRETSNQPQHF,TGTGCCAGCAGTCGGGAGACTAGCAATCAGCCCCAGCATTTT,TRBV27,-,-,TRBJ1-5
CASSPLAGDNEQFF,TGTGCCAGCTCACCTCTGGCGGGCGACAATGAGCAGTTCTTC,TRBV18,-,once,TRBJ2-1
CASSDLAGGLGEQFF,TGTGCCAGCAGTGACCTAGCGGGAGGCTTGGGTGAGCAGTTCTTC,TRBV6-4,TRBD2,-,TRBJ2-1
CASATGGITDTQYF,TGTGCCAGTGCGACAGGGGGTATCACAGATACGCAGTATTTT,TRBV18,TRBD1,-,TRBJ2-3
CASSNGYEQYF,TGTGCCAGCAGCAACGGCTACGAGCAGTACTTC,TRBV14,-,-,TRBJ2-7
CASSPGQEGWNYGYTF,TGTGCCAGCAGCCCGGGTCAGGAGGGCTGGAACTATGGCTACACCTTC,TRBV7-9,-,-,TRBJ1-2
CASSPNYEQYF,TGTGCCAGCAGCCCAAATTACGAGCAGTACTTC,TRBV5-8,-,few,TRBJ2-7
CASSPRTGRSYEQYF,TGTGCCAGCAGCCCGCGGACAGGGCGCTCCTACGAGCAGTACTTC,TRBV5-4,TRBD1,-,TRBJ2-7
CASSSRTSGYNEQFF,TGTGCCAGCAGCTCGAGGACTAGCGGATACAATGAGCAGTTCTTC,TRBV13,TRBD2,-,TRBJ2-1
CASSSRGGLAGERNIQYF,TGTGCCAGCAGCTCCCGGGGGGGACTAGCGGGAGAAAGGAACATTCAGTACTTC,TRBV7-2,TRBD2,-,TRBJ2-4
CASSSGDAGFYEQYF,TGTGCCAGCAGCTCCGGGGATGCGGGCTTTTACGAGCAGTACTTC,TRBV5-4,-,few,TRBJ2-7